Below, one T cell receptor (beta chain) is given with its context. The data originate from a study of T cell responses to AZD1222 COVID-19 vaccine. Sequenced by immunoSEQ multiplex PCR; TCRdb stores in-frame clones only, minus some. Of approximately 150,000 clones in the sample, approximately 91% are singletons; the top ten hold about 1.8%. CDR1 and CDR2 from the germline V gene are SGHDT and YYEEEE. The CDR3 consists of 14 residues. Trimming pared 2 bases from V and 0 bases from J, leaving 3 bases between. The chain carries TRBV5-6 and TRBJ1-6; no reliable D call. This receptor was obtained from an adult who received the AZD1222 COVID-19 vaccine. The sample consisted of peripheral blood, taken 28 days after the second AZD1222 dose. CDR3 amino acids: CASSLGSYNSPLHF. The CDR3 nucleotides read TGTGCCAGCAGCTTAGGCTCCTATAATTCACCCCTCCACTTT.